The 27 T cell receptor beta chains below come from one sample, sequenced in a study of CD8+ T cells in alopecia areata. Treatment described: oral pan-JAK inhibitor, 5-10 mg twice daily. Investigators isolated RNA and reverse transcribed it into cDNA to act as the sequencing template. Produced via immunoSEQ multiplex PCR; TCRdb's table is partial and in-frame only. The table includes roughly 220,000 clones, 30% to 40% detected once. The sample in question was CD4+ T cells sorted from blood, obtained at approximately week 30, from a patient treated with tofacitinib. Receptors originate from a human donor with alopecia areata.

This sequence joins TRBV18 and TRBJ1-6, with 8 bases identical to TRBD1. The V gene's germline CDR1 is KGHSH and CDR2 LQKENI. The CDR3 contains 15 residues. The J segment lost 4 bases and the V segment lost 3 bases, leaving 2 bases of the junction unmatched. This CDR3 reads CASSPGTGYNSPLHF. The CDR3 DNA is TGTGCCAGCTCACCTGGGACAGGTTATAATTCACCCCTCCACTTT.

The rearrangement uses TRBV7-3 and TRBJ2-5; D remains unclear. Trimming left V 3 bases short and J 2 bases short, with 7 bases between. The CDR3 totals 13 residues. The germline CDR1 and CDR2 sequences are SGHTA and FQGTGA. The CDR3 spells CASSFGRQETQYF. The CDR3 DNA sequence: TGTGCCAGCAGCTTTGGCAGGCAAGAGACCCAGTACTTC. The complete variable domain, with remaining parts taken from reference TRBV7-3 and TRBJ2-5, reads GAGVSQTPSNKVTEKGKYVELRCDPISGHTALYWYRQSLGQGPEFLIYFQGTGAADDSGLPNDRFFAVRPEGSVSTLKIQRTERGDSAVYLCASSFGRQETQYFGPGTRLLVL.

The genes are TRBV7-2 and TRBJ2-7; TRBD1 agrees at 7 bases. Germline V gene data show CDR1 as SGHTA and CDR2 as FQGNSA. This CDR3 comprises 15 residues. The ends lost 1 base at V and 3 bases at J; junction bases unmatched: 6. The CDR3 sequence: CASSLVRGQRYEQYF. The CDR3 DNA reads as TGTGCCAGCAGCTTAGTTAGGGGACAGCGCTACGAGCAGTACTTC. Combining the CDR3 with reference TRBV7-2 and TRBJ2-7 gives the whole variable domain GAGVSQSPSNKVTEKGKDVELRCDPISGHTALYWYRQSLGQGLEFLIYFQGNSAPDKSGLPSDRFSAERTGGSVSTLTIQRTQQEDSAVYLCASSLVRGQRYEQYFGPGTRLTVT.

The V call is TRBV30, the J call TRBJ1-1, with TRBD1 identical over 7 bases. The length of the CDR3 is 14 residues. Losses at the gene ends were 3 bases for V and 0 bases for J; bases not matched to a gene: 4. Germline V gene sequence: CDR1 GTSNPN, CDR2 SVGIG (reference sequence). The CDR3 protein is CAWSRGQLNTEAFF. As DNA, the CDR3 is TGTGCCTGGAGCCGGGGACAGTTGAACACTGAAGCTTTCTTT.

The chain is built from TRBV30 and TRBJ2-7, with D unclear. CDR3 size: 14 residues. Germline lookup yields CDR1 GTSNPN and CDR2 SVGIG (reference sequence). V was pared by 0 bases and J by 5 bases, with 14 bases between. The CDR3 DNA reads TGTGCCTGGAGTGTAAGGTCATCCTGGGACGAGCAGTACTTC. It encodes CAWSVRSSWDEQYF.

In the case of this clone: Different DNA sequences within this sample yield the same CDR3. The CDR3 loop reads CASSLYNEQFF. As DNA, the CDR3 is TGTGCCAGCAGCTTGTACAATGAGCAGTTCTTC. V is TRBV5-6 and J is TRBJ2-1; D not resolved. Germline V gives CDR1 SGHDT, CDR2 YYEEEE. The ends were cut back, 1 base at V and 4 bases at J, with 0 bases in the middle. This CDR3 is 11 amino acids long.

The rearrangement joins TRBV4-1 to TRBJ2-4, with a tentative D call TRBD1 (5 bases). CDR3 size: 12 residues. Germline assignment: CDR1 MGHRA and CDR2 YSYEKL. The V end was cut by 4 bases, the J end by 14 bases, with 15 bases between. The CDR3 sequence: CASSPLGQRKYF. CDR3 in DNA: TGCGCCAGCAGCCCGCTTGGACAAAGAAAGTACTTC.

V is TRBV9 and J is TRBJ2-2; 8 bases map to TRBD2. The CDR3 spans 17 residues. V trimming: 5 bases; J trimming: 6 bases; junction bases outside the gene matches: 15. Germline V gives CDR1 SGDLS, CDR2 YYNGEE. CDR3: CASRDPTSGNEAGELFF. The DNA of the CDR3 is TGTGCCAGCAGAGACCCAACTAGCGGCAACGAAGCCGGGGAGCTGTTTTTT.

J is TRBJ1-2 and V is TRBV6-1, with a tentative D call TRBD1 (6 bases). Germline V gene data show CDR1 as MNHNS and CDR2 as SASEGT. The V end was cut by 1 base, the J end by 6 bases, with 12 bases between. The CDR3 loop spans 14 amino acids. The CDR3 protein is CASSEEGTTNGYTF. As DNA, the CDR3 is TGTGCCAGCAGTGAAGAGGGGACAACGAATGGCTACACCTTC.

The chain employs TRBV30 and TRBJ2-5, with D perhaps TRBD2 (6 bases). Trimming took 3 bases from V and 5 from J, leaving 10 bases between them. There are 12 residues in the CDR3. Germline V CDR1 and CDR2: GTSNPN, SVGIG (reference sequence). This chain's CDR3 is CAWSGSTETQYF. For the CDR3, the DNA is TGTGCCTGGAGCGGGAGTACGGAGACCCAGTACTTC.

The CDR3 region is CSVEDLGGRGMNTEAFF. The CDR3 bases are TGCAGCGTTGAAGATCTCGGGGGAAGGGGAATGAACACTGAAGCTTTCTTT. This chain uses TRBV29-1 with TRBJ1-1; D might be TRBD1 (5 bases). V lost 0 bases and J 0 bases, leaving 17 bases between the germline ends. The CDR3 contains 17 residues. Germline V gene lookup returns CDR1 SQVTM and CDR2 ANQGSEA.

This clone showed up just a few times. In nucleotides, the CDR3 is TGTGCCAGCAGTCGCGACAGGGGGTTTGGGACTCGTGGAGCTTTCTTT. It codes for CASSRDRGFGTRGAFF. This chain links TRBV27 with TRBJ1-1; 9 bases align to TRBD1. V lost 5 bases to trimming and J lost 10 bases; unmatched junction nucleotides: 17. The germline CDR1 and CDR2 sequences are MNHEY and SMNVEV (reference sequence). The CDR3 has 16 residues.

This clone was observed a few times. CDR3 nucleotide sequence: TGTGCCAGCAGCCAAGTCGTGACGAAAAACGAGCAGTACTTC. Its translation is CASSQVVTKNEQYF. This sequence joins TRBV11-2 and TRBJ2-7; D call uncertain. The CDR3 spans 14 residues. Trimming pared 5 bases from V and 5 bases from J, leaving 16 bases between. CDR1 is SGHAT, CDR2 FQNNGV, per germline. The variable domain in full, with the rest retrieved from reference TRBV11-2 and TRBJ2-7, is EAGVAQSPRYKIIEKRQSVAFWCNPISGHATLYWYQQILGQGPKLLIQFQNNGVVDDSQLPKDRFSAERLKGVDSTLKIQPAKLEDSAVYLCASSQVVTKNEQYFGPGTRLTVT.

As concerns this clone: This sample includes further DNA sequences coding for the same CDR3. The chain combines TRBV9 with TRBJ2-5, with 12 bases aligning to TRBD2. The germline CDR1 and CDR2 sequences are SGDLS and YYNGEE. V lost 3 bases to trimming and J lost 3 bases; unmatched junction nucleotides: 3. The CDR3 sequence is 15 residues long. CDR3 sequence (DNA): TGTGCCAGCAGCGCCGGACTAGCGGGGAAAGAGACCCAGTACTTC. Translating gives CASSAGLAGKETQYF.

This chain joins TRBV5-1 and TRBJ2-1; 9 positions agree with TRBD2. The CDR3 is 14 residues long. Germline V CDR1 and CDR2: SGHRS, YFSETQ. Germline trimming cut 1 base from V and 5 bases from J; bases unmatched to any gene: 1. CDR3 coding DNA: TGCGCCAGCAGCTTGTCTAGCGGGAACAATGAGCAGTTCTTC. Its translation: CASSLSSGNNEQFF. The entire variable domain, with the rest obtained from reference TRBV5-1 and TRBJ2-1, is as follows: KAGVTQTPRYLIKTRGQQVTLSCSPISGHRSVSWYQQTPGQGLQFLFEYFSETQRNKGNFPGRFSGRQFSNSRSEMNVSTLELGDSALYLCASSLSSGNNEQFFGPGTRLTVL.

The V gene is TRBV13, the J gene TRBJ2-7; 7 positions match TRBD2. The CDR3 has 13 residues. V shed 7 bases, J shed 7 bases, and the junction held 10 bases outside the gene matches. Germline V gene data show CDR1 as PRHDT and CDR2 as FYEKMQ (reference sequence). The CDR3 is CASTFQLASEQYF. The CDR3 DNA follows: TGTGCCAGCACATTTCAACTAGCGTCAGAGCAGTACTTC. The whole variable domain, filled in from reference TRBV13 and TRBJ2-7, reads AAGVIQSPRHLIKEKRETATLKCYPIPRHDTVYWYQQGPGQDPQFLISFYEKMQSDKGSIPDRFSAQQFSDYHSELNMSSLELGDSALYFCASTFQLASEQYFGPGTRLTVT.

The V call is TRBV6-5, the J call TRBJ1-1; D is ambiguous. Trimming took off 6 bases at V and 0 bases at J, with 8 bases between the two ends. Per the germline V gene, CDR1 is MNHEY and CDR2 is SVGAGI. The CDR3 runs to 13 residues. The CDR3 coding sequence is TGTGCCAGCAGGGGTCCATTGAACACTGAAGCTTTCTTT. Its protein is CASRGPLNTEAFF.

The chain uses TRBV9 and TRBJ1-4; possibly TRBD1 for D (6 bases). The CDR3 covers 15 residues. The V gene's germline CDR1 is SGDLS and CDR2 YYNGEE. The V end was cut by 1 base, the J end by 5 bases, with 12 bases between. The DNA of the CDR3 is TGTGCCAGCAGCGTACAGGGGAACGGGAATGAAAAACTGTTTTTT. Translating it yields CASSVQGNGNEKLFF.

This clone came up a few times. The rearrangement joins TRBV10-1 to TRBJ1-1; D not certain. Germline lookup yields CDR1 WNHNN and CDR2 SYGVQD (reference sequence). The CDR3 has 14 amino acids. Deletions cut 6 bases from V and 0 bases from J, with 11 bases between. CDR3 sequence: CASSPTRMNTEAFF. CDR3 nucleotides: TGCGCCAGCAGCCCTACCCGAATGAACACTGAAGCTTTCTTT.

The V call is TRBV7-3, the J call TRBJ2-3; D uncertain. V lost 0 bases to trimming and J lost 2 bases, with 3 bases between them. CDR3 length: 13 residues. In germline, CDR1 is SGHTA, CDR2 FQGTGA. The CDR3 sequence: CASSLTPTDTQYF. The DNA of the CDR3 is TGTGCCAGCAGCTTAACCCCCACAGATACGCAGTATTTT.

A few counts support this clone. The CDR3 loop is CATTWGGRYGYTF. The CDR3 DNA reads TGTGCCACCACTTGGGGGGGTCGATATGGCTACACCTTC. The V gene is TRBV30, the J gene TRBJ1-2; weak D call: TRBD1 (5 bases). CDR3 length: 13 residues. Between the trimmed V and J ends, which lost 8 bases and 5 bases, there was a span of 18 bases. Germline V CDR1 and CDR2: GTSNPN, SVGIG (reference sequence).

This clone was counted a few times. The V gene is TRBV5-8, the J gene TRBJ1-1; no clear D. CDR3 size: 14 residues. V was cut by 5 bases and J by 5 bases, with 16 bases left in between. In germline, CDR1 is SGHTS, CDR2 YDEGEE. The CDR3 sequence: CASSGDMIWTEAFF. The CDR3 region has the DNA TGTGCCAGCAGTGGAGACATGATTTGGACTGAAGCTTTCTTT.

The CDR3 spells CASSLTGTTSYEQYF. CDR3 coding DNA: TGTGCCAGCAGCCTGACCGGGACTACCTCCTACGAGCAGTACTTC. The gene calls are TRBV4-2 and TRBJ2-7, with TRBD2 matching over 7 bases. Germline values: CDR1 LGHNA, CDR2 YNFKEQ. The CDR3 sequence is 15 residues long. Germline trimming cut 4 bases from V and 0 bases from J; bases unmatched to any gene: 6.

J is TRBJ2-3 and V is TRBV13; TRBD2 aligns across 7 bases. V gave up 5 bases and J gave up 0 bases; unmatched junction bases: 20. This CDR3 is 20 amino acids long. Germline CDR1 PRHDT, CDR2 FYEKMQ (reference sequence). The CDR3 DNA reads TGTGCCAGCAGCCCAACTGGGACTAACTGGTTGCTGTCTAGCACAGATACGCAGTATTTT. It yields the protein CASSPTGTNWLLSSTDTQYF.

The J gene is TRBJ2-1, the V gene TRBV4-1; 12 bases fit TRBD2. Unmatched junction bases numbered 9, after V lost 3 bases and J lost 12 bases. Germline V lookup: CDR1 MGHRA, CDR2 YSYEKL. This CDR3 has 15 amino acids. The CDR3 region is CASSHGLAGGPGQFF. CDR3 DNA: TGCGCCAGCAGCCACGGGCTAGCGGGAGGGCCGGGGCAGTTCTTC.

V is TRBV6-6 and J is TRBJ1-2; no clear D. V lost 2 bases and J 8 bases, leaving 12 bases between the germline ends. Per the germline V gene, CDR1 is MNHNY and CDR2 is SVGAGI (reference sequence). The CDR3 extends over 13 amino acids. The CDR3 bases are TGTGCCAGCAGTTACCCCCAGTCCCTCGGCTACACCTTC. Translating it yields CASSYPQSLGYTF.

This clone has more than one count but fewer than ten. V gene TRBV6-1 combines with J gene TRBJ1-5; D is undetermined. V lost 1 base and J 0 bases, leaving 7 bases between the germline ends. The CDR3 runs to 15 residues. The germline V gene has CDR1 MNHNS and CDR2 SASEGT. The CDR3 here is CASSEVANSNQPQHF. The DNA of the CDR3 is TGTGCCAGCAGTGAAGTGGCCAATAGCAATCAGCCCCAGCATTTT.